This T cell receptor (beta chain) stems from a study of blood T cell repertoires in COVID-19. Study overall: PBMCs, B-cell-depleted T cells, or T cells provided the cDNA or gDNA that made up the material.

In the original workflow: Researchers report that nucleated cell counts were estimated from reference gene primer amplification. Some clones are missing from TCRdb's copy, which holds only in-frame ones; the method was immunoSEQ multiplex PCR. V, J and clone size are taken as reported in that table, and D and trimming were inferred from the DNA itself. The sample holds some 150,000 clones; around four fifths are singletons and the top ten take 4.4%. The age range of participants was about 18 to 95 years, with residence in under 25 US areas. Resolution of symptoms, clearance, or two negative PCRs was present in recovered Cohort 3 donors. The sample taken for sequencing was PBMCs or T cells enriched from blood (not recorded which). The origin of this receptor is a woman in her fifties or sixties who had recovered from COVID-19.

The CDR3 loop reads CAIGQNYNEQFF. CDR3 DNA: TGTGCCATAGGACAGAACTACAATGAGCAGTTCTTC. The chain recombines TRBV2 with TRBJ2-1; tentatively, D is TRBD1 (6 bases). The CDR3 loop spans 12 amino acids. Germline assignment: CDR1 SNHLY and CDR2 FYNNEI. V was trimmed by 10 bases and J by 3 bases, leaving 10 bases between them.